Listed here are 13 T cell receptor beta chains from one sample, sequenced in a study of T cell repertoires in cytomegalovirus infection (dated by TCRdb to about 2019). These TCRs are of unknown antigen specificity. The treatment or condition tag for this specimen amounts to: in vitro stimulation with specific CMV peptide epitopes to enrich CMV-specific T cells. The instrument was an Illumina HiSeq 1500. TCRdb handled the public reads itself, with Q25 trimming in fastp and clone calling in MiXCR, and kept productive beta chains. Rows matching on CDR3 protein sequence are summarized as one entry with the most common DNA and genes. The sample table lists about 890,000 distinct CDR3 sequences, more than 25% of them with a count of one. The ten most abundant clones make up roughly an eighth of the sample. The material sequenced was cultured CD8+ T cells from PBMCs, taken from culture after CMV antigen stimulation. Receptors originate from a human donor in good health (CMV status not recorded). Some clones in this sample may be carry-over from other donors' samples.

This clonotype was seen only a few times. The rearrangement joins TRBV4-1 to TRBJ1-3, with D perhaps matching TRBD1 (5 bases). CDR1 MGHRA and CDR2 YSYEKL come from the germline V gene. V lost 3 bases, J lost 0 bases, and 12 bases lay in between. The CDR3 is 16 amino acids. CDR3 DNA sequence: TGCGCCAGCAGCCAGGTCACAGGTAGCTCTGGAAACACCATATATTTT. This translates into CASSQVTGSSGNTIYF.

This clonotype has a handful of counts. The rearrangement uses TRBV11-2 and TRBJ2-1, with TRBD2 matching 11 bases. Germline CDR1 is SGHAT and CDR2 is FQNNGV. This CDR3 has 15 amino acids. V shed 5 bases and J 6 bases; nucleotides not matched to a gene: 6. The CDR3 coding sequence is TGTGCCAGCAGCGATCTAGCGGGGGGCGGCAATGAGCAGTTCTTC. This translates into CASSDLAGGGNEQFF.

This clonotype turned up a few times. The CDR3 reads CSASSGGAYNEQFF. CDR3 DNA sequence: TGCAGTGCTAGTAGCGGGGGGGCTTACAATGAGCAGTTCTTC. The genes are TRBV20-1 and TRBJ2-1; 11 bases are a match to TRBD2. V lost 3 bases and J lost 4; bases outside the gene matches: 2. This CDR3 is built from 14 residues. Germline values: CDR1 DFQATT, CDR2 SNEGSKA (reference sequence).

In the case of this clonotype: At one end the junction does not follow the germline gene, possibly because of a read error. The V and J genes are TRBV7-3 and TRBJ2-3, with 10 bases fitting TRBD2. CDR1 is SGHTA and CDR2 is FQGTGA in the germline V gene. The CDR3 is 12 residues long. CDR3 sequence (DNA): TGTGCCAGCAGCCTTGTGGGACTAGCGCCGCATTTT. Translating it yields CASSLVGLAPHF.

Comments on this clonotype: At one end the junction does not follow the germline gene, possibly because of a read error. The V call is TRBV7-6, the J call TRBJ2-1, with 7 bases identical to TRBD2. CDR1 and CDR2 (germline): SGHVS, FNYEAQ. The CDR3 extends over 16 amino acids. CDR3 in amino acids: CTSSLAGAGFYNEQFF. The CDR3, as DNA: TGTACCAGCAGCTTAGCTGGAGCGGGGTTCTACAATGAGCAGTTCTTC. Supplemented by reference TRBV7-6 and TRBJ2-1, the full variable domain reads GAGVSQSPRYKVTKRGQDVALRCDPISGHVSLYWYRQALGQGPEFLTYFNYEAQQDKSGLPNDRFSAERPEGSISTLTIQRTEQRDSAMYRCTSSLAGAGFYNEQFFGPGTRLTVL.

The V gene is TRBV2, the J gene TRBJ1-5, with no clear D. The CDR3 is 12 residues long. Trimming took off 0 bases at V and 16 bases at J, with 13 bases between the two ends. Germline V gene sequence: CDR1 SNHLY, CDR2 FYNNEI. The CDR3: CASSEALTYQHF. CDR3 bases: TGTGCCAGCAGTGAAGCGCTAACCTACCAACATTTT. The whole variable domain, remainder taken from reference TRBV2 and TRBJ1-5, is EPEVTQTPSHQVTQMGQEVILRCVPISNHLYFYWYRQILGQKVEFLVSFYNNEISEKSEIFDDQFSVERPDGSNFTLKIRSTKLEDSAMYFCASSEALTYQHFGDGTRLSIL.

The V gene is TRBV19, the J gene TRBJ1-2; D remains ambiguous. This CDR3 has 12 residues. Deletions cut 6 bases from V and 3 bases from J, with 8 bases between. Germline V CDR1 and CDR2: LNHDA, SQIVND (reference sequence). CDR3 nucleotide sequence: TGTGCCAGTAGAGAAGCGGACTATGGCTACACCTTC. Translation gives CASREADYGYTF.

This clonotype was observed a single time. The rearrangement joins TRBV10-2 to TRBJ1-5, with D possibly TRBD1 on 5 matching bases. From germline, CDR1 is WSHSY and CDR2 SAAADI. V gave up 2 bases and J gave up 7 bases, with 9 bases separating them. The CDR3 consists of 13 residues. The CDR3 DNA reads as TGCGCCAGCAGTGAGGGACAAGCCCAGCCCCAGCATTTT. This encodes CASSEGQAQPQHF.

This clonotype was counted once. The CDR3 does not close with the conserved phenylalanine or tryptophan, likely indicating a read error. The chain recombines TRBV6-5 with TRBJ2-7; possibly TRBD1 or TRBD2 for D (5 bases each). Trimming shortened V by 0 bases and J by 6 bases, and 9 bases separated the two germline ends. The germline V gene encodes CDR1 MNHEY and CDR2 SVGAGI. The CDR3 runs to 13 residues. The CDR3 is CASSYSGVTEQYS. In nucleotides, the CDR3 is TGTGCCAGCAGTTACTCGGGGGTAACCGAGCAGTACTCC.

This clonotype was seen a few times. The chain uses TRBV12-3 or TRBV12-4 and TRBJ1-6; 8 nucleotides match TRBD1. The V segment lost 1 base and the J segment 9 bases; nucleotides outside the gene matches: 2. There are 14 residues in the CDR3. The CDR3 coding sequence is TGTGCCAGCAGTTTAGGGACAGGGATTTCACCCCTCCACTTT. Translating gives CASSLGTGISPLHF.

The J gene is TRBJ1-5, the V gene TRBV7-6, with 8 positions matching TRBD1. Germline trimming cut 0 bases from V and 5 bases from J; bases unmatched to any gene: 3. This CDR3 region has 15 residues. CDR1 and CDR2 from the germline V gene are SGHVS and FNYEAQ. CDR3 nucleotides: TGTGCCAGCAGCTTAGCGGGGACAGGACATCAGCCCCAGCATTTT. This sequence encodes CASSLAGTGHQPQHF.

This chain uses TRBV7-9 with TRBJ1-2; D remains ambiguous. V shed 1 base and J shed 4 bases, with 13 bases lying between them. There are 15 residues in the CDR3. Per the germline V gene, CDR1 is SEHNR and CDR2 is FQNEAQ (reference sequence). The CDR3 spells CASSLGTPISYGYTF. The CDR3 coding sequence is TGTGCCAGCAGCTTAGGCACTCCAATCAGCTATGGCTACACCTTC.

The J gene is TRBJ1-6, the V gene TRBV27, with a tentative D call TRBD1 (5 bases). This CDR3 region has 14 residues. Trimming stripped 2 bases from V and 7 bases from J, with 9 bases between. The germline V gene has CDR1 MNHEY and CDR2 SMNVEV (reference sequence). This CDR3 reads CASSLAGFNSPLHF. The CDR3 DNA reads as TGTGCCAGCAGTTTAGCAGGGTTCAATTCACCCCTCCACTTT.